This paragraph covers one T cell receptor (beta chain) sequence. The data derive from a study of control samples from healthy donors and cancer patients. The V gene's germline CDR1 is SEHNR and CDR2 FQNEAQ (reference sequence). Trimming cost V 2 bases and J 2 bases, with 13 bases left between them. The CDR3 has 16 residues. Repertoires were generated with immunoSEQ multiplex PCR, while TCRdb's copy carries only in-frame clones and drops some. This sample has fewer than 200,000 clones, with around 90% found just once. Sequences were obtained from blood. This receptor was obtained from a woman aged 45-59 years in good health. The chain is built from TRBV7-9 and TRBJ1-3, with D possibly TRBD1 on 6 matching bases. In nucleotides, the CDR3 is TGTGCCAGCAGCTTATTTGTGGACAGTGCTGGAAACACCATATATTTT. Translated: CASSLFVDSAGNTIYF.